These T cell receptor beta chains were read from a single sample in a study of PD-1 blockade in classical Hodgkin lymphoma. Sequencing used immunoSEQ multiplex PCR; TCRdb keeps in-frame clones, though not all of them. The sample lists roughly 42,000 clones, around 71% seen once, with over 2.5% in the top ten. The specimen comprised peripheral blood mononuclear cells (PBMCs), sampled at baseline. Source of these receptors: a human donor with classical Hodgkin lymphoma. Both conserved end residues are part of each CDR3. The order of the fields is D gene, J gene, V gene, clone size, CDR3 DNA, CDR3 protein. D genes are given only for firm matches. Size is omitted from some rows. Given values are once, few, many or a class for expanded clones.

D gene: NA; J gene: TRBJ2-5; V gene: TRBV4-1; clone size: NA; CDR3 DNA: TGCGCCAGCAGCCAAGATCCTCCCAGCGGCCAAGAGACCCAGTACTTC; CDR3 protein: CASSQDPPSGQETQYF
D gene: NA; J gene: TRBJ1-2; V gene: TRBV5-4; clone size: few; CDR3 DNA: TGTGCCAGCAGTCGGGCTATAGCTAACTATGGCTACACCTTC; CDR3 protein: CASSRAIANYGYTF
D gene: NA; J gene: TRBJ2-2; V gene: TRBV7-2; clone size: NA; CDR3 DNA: TGTGCCAGCAGCTTAGCACGGGCCGGGGAGCTGTTTTTT; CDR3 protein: CASSLARAGELFF
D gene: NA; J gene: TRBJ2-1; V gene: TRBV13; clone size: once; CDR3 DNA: TGTGCCAGCAGCCCCCAGGGAAAAGAGCAGTTCTTC; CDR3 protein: CASSPQGKEQFF
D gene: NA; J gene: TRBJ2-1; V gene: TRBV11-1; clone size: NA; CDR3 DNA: TGTGCCAGCAGCTTAGTAAAAGGGCACGATGAGCAGTTCTTC; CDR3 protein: CASSLVKGHDEQFF
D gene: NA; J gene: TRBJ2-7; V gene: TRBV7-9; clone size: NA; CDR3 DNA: TGTGCCAGCAGCCCACCGCGGGACGGCGCCTACGAGCAGTACTTC; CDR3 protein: CASSPPRDGAYEQYF
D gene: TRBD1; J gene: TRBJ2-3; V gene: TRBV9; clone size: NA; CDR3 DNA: TGTGCCAGCAGCGGCGGATCGACAGGGGGGGTGACAGATACGCAGTATTTT; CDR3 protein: CASSGGSTGGVTDTQYF
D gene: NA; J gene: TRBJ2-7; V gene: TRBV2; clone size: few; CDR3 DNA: TGTGCCAGCAGGCACCTTGCCTACGAAGACTACGAGCAGTACTTC; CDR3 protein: CASRHLAYEDYEQYF
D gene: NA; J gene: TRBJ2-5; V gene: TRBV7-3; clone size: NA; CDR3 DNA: TGTGCCAGCAGCTACCAAAACGTGGGGGAGACCCAGTACTTC; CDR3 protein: CASSYQNVGETQYF
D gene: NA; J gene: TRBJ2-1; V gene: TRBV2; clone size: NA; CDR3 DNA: TGTGCCAGCGTGCGTCGGAATTACAATGAGCAGTTCTTC; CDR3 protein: CASVRRNYNEQFF
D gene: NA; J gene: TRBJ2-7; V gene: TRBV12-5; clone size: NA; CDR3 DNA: TGTGCTAGTGGTTTAGGTCTTACATACGAGCAGTACTTC; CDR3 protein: CASGLGLTYEQYF
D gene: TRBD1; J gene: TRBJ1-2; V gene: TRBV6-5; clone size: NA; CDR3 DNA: TGTGCCAGCAGCAACCAGGGGGCGGCTTATGGCTACACCTTC; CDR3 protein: CASSNQGAAYGYTF
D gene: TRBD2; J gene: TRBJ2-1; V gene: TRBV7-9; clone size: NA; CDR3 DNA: TGTGCCAGCAGCCGTTCCCTAGCGGGCAATGAGCAGTTCTTC; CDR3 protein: CASSRSLAGNEQFF
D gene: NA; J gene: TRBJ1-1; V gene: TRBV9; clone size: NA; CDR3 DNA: TGTGCCAGCAGCGGTCAGGCCGTGAACACTGAAGCTTTCTTT; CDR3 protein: CASSGQAVNTEAFF
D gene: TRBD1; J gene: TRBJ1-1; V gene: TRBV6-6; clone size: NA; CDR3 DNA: TGTGCCAGCAGTTACTCGAAGGCTCAGGGGGGAACTGAAGCTTTCTTT; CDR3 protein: CASSYSKAQGGTEAFF
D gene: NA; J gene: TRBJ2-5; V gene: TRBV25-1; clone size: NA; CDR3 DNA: TGTGCCAGCAGTGAAACAGGTCTCCGTGTAGAGACCCAGTACTTC; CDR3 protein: CASSETGLRVETQYF
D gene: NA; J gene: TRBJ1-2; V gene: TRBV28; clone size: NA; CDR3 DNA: TGTGCCAGCAGTTTGGGATACTTGGAAGGCTACACCTTC; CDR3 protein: CASSLGYLEGYTF
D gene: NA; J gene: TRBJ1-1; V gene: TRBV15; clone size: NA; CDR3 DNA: TGTGCCACCAGCAGATCGAGAACACGCTCCCCCGAAGCTTTCTTT; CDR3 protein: CATSRSRTRSPEAFF
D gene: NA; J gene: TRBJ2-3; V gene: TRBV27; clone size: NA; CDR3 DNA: TGTGCCAGCGTGGCTAGCACAGATACGCAGTATTTT; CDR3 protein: CASVASTDTQYF
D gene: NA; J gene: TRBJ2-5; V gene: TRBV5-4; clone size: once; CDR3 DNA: TGTGCCAGCAGTAGGTGGGGCCTGTACCAAGAGACCCAGTACTTC; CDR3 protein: CASSRWGLYQETQYF
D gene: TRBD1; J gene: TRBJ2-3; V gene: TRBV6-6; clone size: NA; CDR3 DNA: TGTGCCAGCAAATACTGGGACAGCATCACAGATACGCAGTATTTT; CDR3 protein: CASKYWDSITDTQYF
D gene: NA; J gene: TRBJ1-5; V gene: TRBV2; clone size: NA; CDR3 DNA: TGTGCCAGCGGTTTGATAGGCTTGAATCAGCCCCAGCATTTT; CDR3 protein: CASGLIGLNQPQHF
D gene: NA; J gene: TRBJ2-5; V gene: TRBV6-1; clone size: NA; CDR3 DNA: TGTGCCAGCAGTGATGAGGCAGGGGGGCGTACAAAGACCCAGTACTTC; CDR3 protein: CASSDEAGGRTKTQYF
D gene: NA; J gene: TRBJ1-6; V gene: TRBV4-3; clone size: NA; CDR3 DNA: TGCGCCAGCAGCCAGCAAGGGGGGAGAGATTCACCCCTCCACTTT; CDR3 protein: CASSQQGGRDSPLHF
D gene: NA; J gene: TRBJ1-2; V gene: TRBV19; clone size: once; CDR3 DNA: TGTGCCAGTAGTATGGGGTCGAACTATGGCTACACCTTC; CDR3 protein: CASSMGSNYGYTF
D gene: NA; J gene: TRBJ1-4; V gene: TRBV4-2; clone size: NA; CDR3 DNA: TGTGCCAGCAGATTGACGATAAATTCTGAAAAACTGTTTTTT; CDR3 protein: CASRLTINSEKLFF
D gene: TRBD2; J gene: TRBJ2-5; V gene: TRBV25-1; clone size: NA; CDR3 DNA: TGTGCCAGCAGAGGACGCGGGACTAGCGGGGAAGAGACCCAGTACTTC; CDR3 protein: CASRGRGTSGEETQYF
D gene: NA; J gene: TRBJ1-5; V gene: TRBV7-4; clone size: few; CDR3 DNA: TGTGCCAGCAGCTTCAATCAGCCCCAGCATTTT; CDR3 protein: CASSFNQPQHF
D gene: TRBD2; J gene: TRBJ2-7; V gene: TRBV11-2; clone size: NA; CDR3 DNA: TGTGCCAGCAGCTTAGAGGGTAGCGGGAGCTCCTACGAGCAGTACTTC; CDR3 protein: CASSLEGSGSSYEQYF
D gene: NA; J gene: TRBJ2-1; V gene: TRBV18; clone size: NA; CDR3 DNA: TGTGCCAGCTCACCCGTTCATTGGAATGAGCAGTTCTTC; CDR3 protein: CASSPVHWNEQFF
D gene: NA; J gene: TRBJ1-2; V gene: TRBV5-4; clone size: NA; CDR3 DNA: TGTGCCACCCATTGGGGGGACACGCATGGCTACACCTTC; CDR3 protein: CATHWGDTHGYTF
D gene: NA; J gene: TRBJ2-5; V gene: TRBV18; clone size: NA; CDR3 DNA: TGTGCCAGCTCACCCCTCCAAGAGACCCAGTACTTC; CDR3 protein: CASSPLQETQYF
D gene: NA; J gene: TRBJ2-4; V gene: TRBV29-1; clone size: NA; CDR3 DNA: TGCAGCGTTTCCACGGGACTGGGCATTCAGTACTTC; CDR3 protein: CSVSTGLGIQYF
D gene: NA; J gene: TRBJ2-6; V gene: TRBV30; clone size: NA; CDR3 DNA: TGTGCCTGGAGTGTACCTGTCGACTCAAGGGGACTGAGCTCTGGGGCCAACGTCCTGACTTTC; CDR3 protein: CAWSVPVDSRGLSSGANVLTF
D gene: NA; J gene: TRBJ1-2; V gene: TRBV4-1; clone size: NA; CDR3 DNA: TGCGCCAGCAGCCAAGGCAGGAACGGGTTAGGTGGCTACACCTTC; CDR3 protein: CASSQGRNGLGGYTF
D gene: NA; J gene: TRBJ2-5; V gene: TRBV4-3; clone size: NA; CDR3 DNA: TGCGCCAGCAGCCTACCAGGGGAAGAGACCCAGTACTTC; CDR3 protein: CASSLPGEETQYF
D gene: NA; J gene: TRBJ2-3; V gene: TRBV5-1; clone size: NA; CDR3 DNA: TGCGCCAGCAGCTTGCGGGCAGTAGATACGCAGTATTTT; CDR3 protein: CASSLRAVDTQYF
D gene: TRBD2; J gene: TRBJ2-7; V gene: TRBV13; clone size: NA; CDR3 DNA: TGTGCCAGCAGCAGAGTTTTAGCGGGACCTCTTCGGGAGGGCTACGAGCAGTACTTC; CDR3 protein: CASSRVLAGPLREGYEQYF
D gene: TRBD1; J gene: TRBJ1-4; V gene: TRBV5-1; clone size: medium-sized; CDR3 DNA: TGCGCCAGCAGCTTGGGAACTACAGGGGCGGAAGAAAAACTGTTTTTT; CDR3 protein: CASSLGTTGAEEKLFF
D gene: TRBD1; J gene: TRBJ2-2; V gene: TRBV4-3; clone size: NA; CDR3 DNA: TGCGCCAGCAGCCCCTCCGGGACAGGGAGCACCGAGGAGCTGTTTTTT; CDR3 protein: CASSPSGTGSTEELFF
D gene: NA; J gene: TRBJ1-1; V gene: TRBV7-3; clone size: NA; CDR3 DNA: TGTGCCAGCAGCGACGGCGGCGGCACTGAAGCTTTCTTT; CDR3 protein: CASSDGGGTEAFF
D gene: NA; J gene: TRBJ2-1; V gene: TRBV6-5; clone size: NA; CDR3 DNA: TGTGCCAGCAGGATGGGATTTAGCTCCTACAATGAGCAGTTCTTC; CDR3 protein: CASRMGFSSYNEQFF
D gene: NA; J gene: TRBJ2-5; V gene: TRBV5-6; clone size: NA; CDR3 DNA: TGTGCCAGCAGCTTGATTTCGGGCTACATCGAGGAGACCCAGTACTTC; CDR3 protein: CASSLISGYIEETQYF
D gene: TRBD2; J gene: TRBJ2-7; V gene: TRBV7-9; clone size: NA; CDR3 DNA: TGTGCCAGCAGTTCCCGGAGGGAGGGCCAGAACGAGCAGTACTTC; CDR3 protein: CASSSRREGQNEQYF
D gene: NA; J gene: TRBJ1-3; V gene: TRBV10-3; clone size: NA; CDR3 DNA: TGTGCCATCAGTGAGTCGGAAGGGACTGGAAACACCATATATTTT; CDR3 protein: CAISESEGTGNTIYF
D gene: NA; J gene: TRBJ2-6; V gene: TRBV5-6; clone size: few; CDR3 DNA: TGTGCCAGCGATCCTTCTTCTGGGGCCAACGTCCTGACTTTC; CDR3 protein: CASDPSSGANVLTF
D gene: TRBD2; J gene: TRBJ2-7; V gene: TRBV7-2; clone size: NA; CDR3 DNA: TGTGCCAGCAGCTTACTTCGGACTAGAGGGATTTACGAGCAGTACTTC; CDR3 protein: CASSLLRTRGIYEQYF
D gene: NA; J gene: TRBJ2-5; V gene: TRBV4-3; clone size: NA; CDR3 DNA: TGCGCCAGCAGCCAAGATCTGGTGGGTGGAGAGACCCAGTACTTC; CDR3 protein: CASSQDLVGGETQYF
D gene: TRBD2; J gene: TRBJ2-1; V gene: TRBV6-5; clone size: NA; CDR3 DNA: TGTGCCAGCAGTTACCGGGCTAGCGGGAGTCAGAATGAGCAGTTCTTC; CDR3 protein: CASSYRASGSQNEQFF
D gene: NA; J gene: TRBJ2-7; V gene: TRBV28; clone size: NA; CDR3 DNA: TGTGCCAGCAGTTTCCTCCCTACCGGGACAACGAGCTCCTACGAGCAGTACTTC; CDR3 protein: CASSFLPTGTTSSYEQYF
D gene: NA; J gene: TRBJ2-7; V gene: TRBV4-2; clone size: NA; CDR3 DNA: TGTGCCAGCAGCCAAGATATCCAGGTTCTAGGCGAGCAGTACTTC; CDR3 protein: CASSQDIQVLGEQYF
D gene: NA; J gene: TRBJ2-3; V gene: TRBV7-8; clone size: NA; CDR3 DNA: TGTGCCAGCATCCAGCGGCTCACAGATACGCAGTATTTT; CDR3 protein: CASIQRLTDTQYF